This entry features one T cell receptor beta chain sequence. As yet, its antigen is unknown. Amplification used 60 Vbeta primers and 13 Jbeta primers. TCRdb keeps only in-frame clones here, not all; method: immunoSEQ multiplex PCR. The repertoire consists of 65,000 to 80,000 clones, with less than 80% occurring once and the leading ten covering 8% to 9%. The data are from a study of cytomegalovirus exposure and HLA in healthy donors. Study-level information: Unique TCR beta sequences numbering 117 million came from 150 million to 200 million T cells in an earlier analysis.

Findings and caveats of the study: Researchers reported in a later analysis that common viral pathogens appeared linked to several top clusters.

The sequenced material came from PBMCs. This TCR came from a woman between 40 and 50 years old in good health and CMV-seropositive.

As DNA, the CDR3 is TGTGCCAGCAGCTTAGTCGGCAGGAATAATCAGTTCCAGCATTTT. Residues: CASSLVGRNNQFQHF. This rearrangement joins TRBV7-8 to TRBJ1-5; the D is unclear. This CDR3 has 15 amino acids. The germline gives CDR1 SGHVS, CDR2 FQNEAQ. The V gene lost 1 base and the J gene lost 12 bases, with 19 bases spanning the gap. The full variable domain, with the rest looked up from reference TRBV7-8 and TRBJ1-5, is GAGVSQSPRYKVAKRGQDVALRCDPISGHVSLFWYQQALGQGPEFLTYFQNEAQLDKSGLPSDRFFAERPEGSVSTLKIQRTQQEDSAVYLCASSLVGRNNQFQHFGDGTRLSIL.